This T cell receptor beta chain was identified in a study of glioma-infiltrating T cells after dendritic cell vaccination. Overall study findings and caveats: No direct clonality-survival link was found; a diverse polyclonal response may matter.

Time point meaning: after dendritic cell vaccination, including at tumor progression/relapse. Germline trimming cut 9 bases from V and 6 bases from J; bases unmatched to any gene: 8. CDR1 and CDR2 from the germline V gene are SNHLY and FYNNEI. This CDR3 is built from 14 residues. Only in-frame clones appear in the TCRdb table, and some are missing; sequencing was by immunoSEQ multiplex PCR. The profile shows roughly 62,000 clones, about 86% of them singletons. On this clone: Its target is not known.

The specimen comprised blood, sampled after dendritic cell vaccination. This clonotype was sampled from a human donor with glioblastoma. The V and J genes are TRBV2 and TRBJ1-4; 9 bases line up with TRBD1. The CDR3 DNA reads TGTGCCAGGGCCGACAGGGGGAAGGATGAAAAACTGTTTTTT. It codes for CARADRGKDEKLFF.